The 8 T cell receptor beta chains presented below share a single source sample, sequenced in a study of cytomegalovirus exposure and HLA in healthy donors. PCR amplification relied on 60 Vbeta primers (plus 13 Jbeta primers). Libraries were prepared by immunoSEQ multiplex PCR; TCRdb keeps only in-frame clonotypes and omits some of them. The sample comprises some 200,000 clones, around four fifths of which are singletons, and about 2.9% rests with the top ten. Specimen: PBMCs. Source of these receptors: a female donor in good health and CMV-seronegative.

The chain employs TRBV5-1 and TRBJ2-7; 9 bases agree with TRBD2. The V and J ends lost 0 bases and 0 bases, in that order; junction bases with no gene match: 7. Germline values: CDR1 SGHRS, CDR2 YFSETQ. The CDR3 extends over 17 amino acids. In DNA, the CDR3 is TGCGCCAGCAGCTTGGAAGGACTAGCGCGAAGCTCCTACGAGCAGTACTTC. Translation: CASSLEGLARSSYEQYF. The full variable domain, with the rest looked up from reference TRBV5-1 and TRBJ2-7, is KAGVTQTPRYLIKTRGQQVTLSCSPISGHRSVSWYQQTPGQGLQFLFEYFSETQRNKGNFPGRFSGRQFSNSRSEMNVSTLELGDSALYLCASSLEGLARSSYEQYFGPGTRLTVT.

V and J are TRBV9 and TRBJ2-1; 9 bases are a match to TRBD2. Per germline, CDR1 SGDLS and CDR2 YYNGEE. The CDR3 length is 15 residues. The trim removed 0 bases at V and 6 bases at J, leaving 4 bases unmatched. This chain's CDR3 is CASSVVGTSRNEQFF. CDR3 nucleotides: TGTGCCAGCAGCGTAGTCGGGACTAGCCGCAATGAGCAGTTCTTC. Drawing the rest from reference TRBV9 and TRBJ2-1, the complete variable domain is DSGVTQTPKHLITATGQRVTLRCSPRSGDLSVYWYQQSLDQGLQFLIQYYNGEERAKGNILERFSAQQFPDLHSELNLSSLELGDSALYFCASSVVGTSRNEQFFGPGTRLTVL.

The chain combines TRBV19 with TRBJ2-1, with 9 positions matching TRBD2. From germline, CDR1 is LNHDA and CDR2 SQIVND (reference sequence). The CDR3 runs 18 residues. Trimming cost V 1 base and J 4 bases; bases outside gene matches: 11. The CDR3 DNA reads TGTGCCAGTAGTATAGCCCACCCGACTAGCGGACGTTACAATGAGCAGTTCTTC. It encodes CASSIAHPTSGRYNEQFF.

This chain connects TRBV4-1 to TRBJ2-3, with 11 nucleotides matching TRBD2. Germline CDR1 MGHRA, CDR2 YSYEKL. V trimming: 0 bases; J trimming: 3 bases; junction bases outside the gene matches: 2. CDR3 length equals 16 residues. CDR3 loop: CASSQEGLAETDTQYF. As DNA, the CDR3 is TGCGCCAGCAGCCAAGAGGGACTAGCGGAGACAGATACGCAGTATTTT.

J is TRBJ2-1 and V is TRBV5-1; D possibly corresponds to TRBD2 (5 bases). V lost 0 bases and J lost 2, with 9 bases in between. This CDR3 has 15 amino acids. Germline V lookup: CDR1 SGHRS, CDR2 YFSETQ. The CDR3 DNA is TGCGCCAGCAGCTTGGGTTACGGGGCCTACAATGAGCAGTTCTTC. This sequence encodes CASSLGYGAYNEQFF.

The chain is built from TRBV5-1 and TRBJ1-6; 10 nucleotides agree with TRBD1. The CDR3 consists of 14 residues. Germline V gene lookup returns CDR1 SGHRS and CDR2 YFSETQ. With 4 bases clipped from V and 6 bases from J, the junction kept 1 base outside the gene matches. CDR3 in amino acids: CASSGQGGNSPLHF. The CDR3 region has the DNA TGCGCCAGCAGCGGACAGGGGGGTAATTCACCCCTCCACTTT.

The sample holds one count of this clone. The gene calls are TRBV28 and TRBJ2-3, with a weak D call TRBD2 (6 bases). The CDR3 is 17 residues long. The V end lost 2 bases, the J end lost 6 bases, and 21 bases lay between the germline ends. CDR1 is MDHEN, CDR2 SYDVKM, per germline. The CDR3 is CASSLDGLARRWDTQYF. The CDR3, as DNA: TGTGCCAGCAGTTTAGACGGCCTAGCGAGACGGTGGGATACGCAGTATTTT.

CDR3 sequence (DNA): TGTGCCAGCAGCTTGGACAGCCTTCGTCGTTCCAGGGACACTGAAGCTTTCTTT. It yields the protein CASSLDSLRRSRDTEAFF. This chain links TRBV27 with TRBJ1-1; D might be TRBD1 (6 bases). The V and J ends lost 6 bases and 3 bases respectively, with 26 bases between them. CDR1 and CDR2 (germline): MNHEY, SMNVEV (reference sequence). The CDR3 contains 18 residues.